The rows below give T cell receptor beta chains drawn from one sample of a study of blood T cell repertoires in COVID-19. Some clones are missing from TCRdb's copy, which holds only in-frame ones; the method was immunoSEQ multiplex PCR. The table lists a few hundred thousand clones, 75% to 95% of them singletons. Material for sequencing was peripheral blood. The source of these receptors is a woman in her twenties or thirties with COVID-19, enrolled during active disease. Each CDR3 is given without its conserved first and last residue. The D gene is left open where the match is weak. Clone size is given for some rows only: seen once, a few or many times, or a class if the clone is expanded.

j_call: TRBJ2-7; clone_size: NA; d_call: NA; v_call: TRBV10-3; cdr3_aa: AISQSGTGVSEQY
j_call: TRBJ1-6; clone_size: NA; d_call: NA; v_call: TRBV27; cdr3_aa: ASSTGTSGNSPLH
j_call: TRBJ2-7; clone_size: NA; d_call: TRBD1; v_call: TRBV5-1; cdr3_aa: ASSPGGRSEQY
j_call: TRBJ2-7; clone_size: NA; d_call: TRBD1; v_call: TRBV25-1; cdr3_aa: ASSERGTGFYEQY
j_call: TRBJ2-7; clone_size: NA; d_call: TRBD2; v_call: TRBV7-6; cdr3_aa: ASSLVTSGPPYEQY
j_call: TRBJ1-2; clone_size: NA; d_call: NA; v_call: TRBV7-2; cdr3_aa: ASRPPAGDGYT
j_call: TRBJ2-2; clone_size: NA; d_call: NA; v_call: TRBV21-1; cdr3_aa: ASSQTVLAENTGELF
j_call: TRBJ2-7; clone_size: NA; d_call: TRBD1; v_call: TRBV4-1; cdr3_aa: ASSQVQGRYYEQY
j_call: TRBJ1-5; clone_size: NA; d_call: NA; v_call: TRBV2; cdr3_aa: ASSLRQISFNQPQH
j_call: TRBJ2-5; clone_size: NA; d_call: NA; v_call: TRBV5-4; cdr3_aa: ASSLTDKETQY
j_call: TRBJ1-1; clone_size: NA; d_call: TRBD1; v_call: TRBV12-5; cdr3_aa: ASGKSRTGMSDTEAF
j_call: TRBJ2-3; clone_size: NA; d_call: TRBD2; v_call: TRBV2; cdr3_aa: ASSPGGQDTQY
j_call: TRBJ1-5; clone_size: NA; d_call: TRBD1; v_call: TRBV10-3; cdr3_aa: ATVTGTGDRIGNQPQH
j_call: TRBJ2-5; clone_size: NA; d_call: NA; v_call: TRBV24-1; cdr3_aa: ATSGNRPQETQY
j_call: TRBJ1-6; clone_size: NA; d_call: NA; v_call: TRBV6-6; cdr3_aa: ASSYLSGNNSPLH
j_call: TRBJ1-5; clone_size: NA; d_call: NA; v_call: TRBV28; cdr3_aa: ASSLSGNQPQH
j_call: TRBJ2-7; clone_size: once; d_call: TRBD2; v_call: TRBV11-2; cdr3_aa: ASSLGDPGGPGGEQY
j_call: TRBJ1-4; clone_size: NA; d_call: NA; v_call: TRBV30; cdr3_aa: AYLTTTNEKLF
j_call: TRBJ1-2; clone_size: NA; d_call: TRBD1; v_call: TRBV29-1; cdr3_aa: SVDFRGYYGYT
j_call: TRBJ1-3; clone_size: NA; d_call: TRBD1; v_call: TRBV6-5; cdr3_aa: ASQLDRGRNTIY
j_call: TRBJ1-3; clone_size: NA; d_call: TRBD1; v_call: TRBV15; cdr3_aa: ATSKDRTGNTIY
j_call: TRBJ1-1; clone_size: NA; d_call: TRBD1; v_call: TRBV19; cdr3_aa: ASRMGTGGWTEAF
j_call: TRBJ1-3; clone_size: NA; d_call: NA; v_call: TRBV28; cdr3_aa: ASNVGGRDTIY
j_call: TRBJ1-6; clone_size: NA; d_call: NA; v_call: TRBV3-1/TRBV3-2; cdr3_aa: ASSPHSGGDNSPLH
j_call: TRBJ2-7; clone_size: NA; d_call: NA; v_call: TRBV12-3/TRBV12-4; cdr3_aa: ASNPGGPYEQY
j_call: TRBJ1-4; clone_size: NA; d_call: NA; v_call: TRBV6-5; cdr3_aa: ASSYSQGGTNEKLF
j_call: TRBJ2-2; clone_size: NA; d_call: NA; v_call: TRBV28; cdr3_aa: ASKRAGNTGELF
j_call: TRBJ1-1; clone_size: NA; d_call: NA; v_call: TRBV30; cdr3_aa: AWSVRGAGTEAF
j_call: TRBJ2-5; clone_size: NA; d_call: NA; v_call: TRBV7-7; cdr3_aa: ASSQTRVETQY
j_call: TRBJ2-7; clone_size: NA; d_call: NA; v_call: TRBV6-5; cdr3_aa: ASSYPGGINEQY
j_call: TRBJ1-6; clone_size: NA; d_call: TRBD1; v_call: TRBV30; cdr3_aa: AWSKGAGSPLH
j_call: TRBJ1-2; clone_size: NA; d_call: NA; v_call: TRBV28; cdr3_aa: ASSLGGGGYGYT
j_call: TRBJ2-7; clone_size: NA; d_call: TRBD2; v_call: TRBV10-3; cdr3_aa: AISTGLAGGRLSYEQY
j_call: TRBJ2-7; clone_size: NA; d_call: NA; v_call: TRBV7-2; cdr3_aa: ASSLLTGSYEQY
j_call: TRBJ2-2; clone_size: once; d_call: TRBD2; v_call: TRBV14; cdr3_aa: ASSPPRGGTMNTGELF
j_call: TRBJ1-6; clone_size: NA; d_call: TRBD1; v_call: TRBV28; cdr3_aa: ASSPSGQYNSPLH
j_call: TRBJ1-1; clone_size: few; d_call: NA; v_call: TRBV19; cdr3_aa: ASSIDGTRWGGTEAF
j_call: TRBJ2-1; clone_size: NA; d_call: TRBD2; v_call: TRBV19; cdr3_aa: ASNQLAGGRNEQF
j_call: TRBJ2-7; clone_size: NA; d_call: NA; v_call: TRBV21-1; cdr3_aa: ASSAQSGGQSEY
j_call: TRBJ2-3; clone_size: NA; d_call: TRBD2; v_call: TRBV2; cdr3_aa: ACKQTSDGIDTQY
j_call: TRBJ2-2; clone_size: NA; d_call: TRBD2; v_call: TRBV19; cdr3_aa: ASSIPSGYTGELF
j_call: TRBJ2-5; clone_size: NA; d_call: NA; v_call: TRBV18; cdr3_aa: ASSPTVQETQY
j_call: TRBJ2-7; clone_size: NA; d_call: TRBD2; v_call: TRBV7-2; cdr3_aa: ASSRGASGIYEQY
j_call: TRBJ1-3; clone_size: once; d_call: NA; v_call: TRBV6-2/TRBV6-3; cdr3_aa: ASSYAGQINSGNTIY
j_call: TRBJ2-7; clone_size: NA; d_call: TRBD2; v_call: TRBV10-3; cdr3_aa: AISDPSGRARIYEQY
j_call: TRBJ2-7; clone_size: NA; d_call: TRBD1; v_call: TRBV6-5; cdr3_aa: ASDAGTGVEQY
j_call: TRBJ2-5; clone_size: NA; d_call: TRBD1; v_call: TRBV12-5; cdr3_aa: ASGKGQGGGGLQETQY
j_call: TRBJ1-2; clone_size: NA; d_call: TRBD1; v_call: TRBV30; cdr3_aa: ACTQGQGLLYGYT
j_call: TRBJ2-7; clone_size: NA; d_call: TRBD1; v_call: TRBV4-3; cdr3_aa: ASSQGRDRSYEQY
j_call: TRBJ2-7; clone_size: NA; d_call: TRBD2; v_call: TRBV10-3; cdr3_aa: AISELAGDYEQY
j_call: TRBJ2-7; clone_size: NA; d_call: TRBD2; v_call: TRBV2; cdr3_aa: ASTPGTSGIYEQY
j_call: TRBJ2-7; clone_size: few; d_call: NA; v_call: TRBV27; cdr3_aa: ASSLDISFSEQY